These 20 T cell receptor beta chains originate from one sample sequenced in a study of beta chain features in type 1 diabetes. The study's findings and limits: Within each of all four CD4+ subsets, Type 1 diabetes patients had TCRB CDR3s that were moderately but significantly shorter.

These receptors' antigens are unknown. Expressed TCRB transcripts got sequenced, as all isolated RNA was reverse transcribed. Here immunoSEQ multiplex PCR was the method, and the copy in TCRdb shows in-frame clones only, minus some. The profile shows around 710,000 clones, 12% of them singletons. Specimen: naive CD4+ T cells from blood. Receptors originate from a young man with type 1 diabetes.

The rearrangement joins TRBV7-9 to TRBJ1-1; 7 bases line up with TRBD1. This CDR3 has 15 amino acids. Germline V gives CDR1 SEHNR, CDR2 FQNEAQ (reference sequence). With V trimmed by 1 base and J by 5 bases, 7 bases remained unmatched. DNA for the CDR3: TGTGCCAGCAGCTTAGGGGCAGGGGGTGGGACTGAAGCTTTCTTT. It translates to CASSLGAGGGTEAFF.

This clone appeared a few times. The J gene is TRBJ2-7, the V gene TRBV7-9; D gene unclear. V lost 4 bases, J lost 7 bases, and 11 bases lay in between. CDR1 is SEHNR, CDR2 FQNEAQ, per germline (reference sequence). This CDR3 contains 12 residues. CDR3 amino acids: CASSSGVVEQYF. CDR3 sequence (DNA): TGTGCCAGCAGCTCGGGTGTTGTGGAGCAGTACTTC. Full variable domain (outside the CDR3, taken from reference TRBV7-9 and TRBJ2-7): DTGVSQNPRHKITKRGQNVTFRCDPISEHNRLYWYRQTLGQGPEFLTYFQNEAQLEKSRLLSDRFSAERPKGSFSTLEIQRTEQGDSAMYLCASSSGVVEQYFGPGTRLTVT.

This rearrangement joins TRBV5-1 to TRBJ1-1; 11 nucleotides line up with TRBD1. Trimming took 4 bases from V and 0 from J; bases not matched to a gene: 5. CDR1 is SGHRS and CDR2 is YFSETQ in the germline V gene. This CDR3 region has 16 residues. CDR3 nucleotides: TGCGCCAGCAGCCCCGGACAGGGGGCATTGAACACTGAAGCTTTCTTT. Its translation: CASSPGQGALNTEAFF.

This clone has only a few counts. This chain joins TRBV4-2 and TRBJ1-1; no reliable D call. The CDR3 contains 15 residues. Looked up from germline, CDR1 is LGHNA and CDR2 is YNFKEQ. The germline V and J ends were trimmed by 0 bases and 5 bases, with 13 bases remaining between them. The CDR3 nucleotides read TGTGCCAGCAGCCAAGAATACGGTTTTAGGACTGAAGCTTTCTTT. Translated: CASSQEYGFRTEAFF.

The sample holds a few counts of this clone. Compared with germline, one end of the junction differs, possibly owing to a read error. The chain recombines TRBV7-7 with TRBJ1-1; D is possibly TRBD1 (5 bases). Germline V gene sequence: CDR1 SSHAT, CDR2 FNYEAQ (reference sequence). This CDR3 is 13 amino acids long. CDR3 nucleotides: TGTGCTAGCAGCTCGGGACCGAACACTGAAGCTTTCTTT. It translates to CASSSGPNTEAFF.

This clone was seen a few times. This chain joins TRBV25-1 and TRBJ1-2, with TRBD1 identical over 7 bases. J gave up 4 bases and V 5 bases, and 4 bases lay outside the gene matches. From germline, CDR1 is MGHDK and CDR2 SYGVNS. The CDR3 runs to 13 residues. CDR3 nucleotides: TGTGCCAGCAGTCAAACAGGGGCCTATGGCTACACCTTC. It encodes CASSQTGAYGYTF.

This clone was seen a few times. CDR3 nucleotides: TGCAGCGTGGCGGGACTCCAGGCCTACGAGCAGTACTTC. Encoded protein: CSVAGLQAYEQYF. The chain employs TRBV29-1 and TRBJ2-7, with TRBD2 as a possible D gene (6 bases). V was clipped by 6 bases and J by 2 bases, with 14 bases between them. The CDR3 covers 13 residues. Looked up from germline, CDR1 is SQVTM and CDR2 is ANQGSEA.

This clone was seen more than once but under ten times. The V call is TRBV2, the J call TRBJ2-7; D is ambiguous. Trimming pared 7 bases from V and 3 bases from J, leaving 7 bases between. Per the germline V gene, CDR1 is SNHLY and CDR2 is FYNNEI. This CDR3 has 11 residues. The CDR3 DNA reads as TGTGCCAGCATGCAAAACTACGAGCAGTACTTC. Translating gives CASMQNYEQYF. Using reference TRBV2 and TRBJ2-7 for the parts outside the CDR3, the full variable domain is EPEVTQTPSHQVTQMGQEVILRCVPISNHLYFYWYRQILGQKVEFLVSFYNNEISEKSEIFDDQFSVERPDGSNFTLKIRSTKLEDSAMYFCASMQNYEQYFGPGTRLTVT.

In nucleotides, the CDR3 is TGTGCCAGCAGCCCCCGTTGGGGTTTATCGGACACAGATACGCAGTATTTT. It codes for CASSPRWGLSDTDTQYF. The chain joins TRBV5-6 to TRBJ2-3; no reliable D call. V was shortened by 4 bases and J by 2 bases, with 20 bases between the two germline ends. The germline V gene encodes CDR1 SGHDT and CDR2 YYEEEE. The CDR3 runs to 17 residues.

The V call is TRBV10-3, the J call TRBJ2-7; 8 bases match TRBD2. Germline CDR1 ENHRY, CDR2 SYGVKD. J lost 4 bases, V lost 11 bases, and 10 bases had no gene match. The CDR3 has 13 residues. CDR3 sequence (DNA): TGTGCCCATCGGGGGGGAAATGAATACGAGCAGTACTTC. This codes for CAHRGGNEYEQYF.

This clone came up a few times. CDR3 nucleotides: TGTGCCAGCAGCGTAGGGGGAGGGAACGGAGATGAAAAACTGTTTTTT. Protein: CASSVGGGNGDEKLFF. This chain links TRBV9 with TRBJ1-4; D is unclear. The CDR3 contains 16 residues. Germline V gene data show CDR1 as SGDLS and CDR2 as YYNGEE. V shed 0 bases and J shed 6 bases, with 15 bases lying between them.

V is TRBV5-6 and J is TRBJ2-5, with no clear D. Germline values: CDR1 SGHDT, CDR2 YYEEEE. This CDR3 comprises 16 residues. The germline V and J ends were trimmed by 2 bases and 1 base, with 15 bases remaining between them. As DNA, the CDR3 is TGTGCCAGCAGCTTCTCGGCAGATAATCGCCAAGAGACCCAGTACTTC. Amino acid sequence: CASSFSADNRQETQYF.

Only a few counts were recorded for this clone. CDR3 sequence reads: CASSFPGGTDTGELFF. CDR3 DNA: TGTGCCAGCAGCTTCCCGGGAGGGACGGACACCGGGGAGCTGTTTTTT. This chain connects TRBV7-8 to TRBJ2-2; 8 bases are shared with TRBD2. The CDR3 loop spans 16 amino acids. CDR1 and CDR2 from the germline V gene are SGHVS and FQNEAQ. The trim removed 3 bases at V and 3 bases at J, leaving 6 bases unmatched.

The rearrangement joins TRBV29-1 to TRBJ2-3, with TRBD1 matching over 7 bases. Trimming at V came to 4 bases and at J to 3 bases, leaving 10 bases not matched to a gene. This CDR3 has 15 residues. Germline values: CDR1 SQVTM, CDR2 ANQGSEA. CDR3: CSVAFPGQKTDTQYF. The CDR3 DNA sequence: TGCAGCGTTGCTTTTCCGGGACAGAAAACAGATACGCAGTATTTT.

In this sample, this clone turned up a few times. The chain is built from TRBV11-1 and TRBJ1-1; D call uncertain. In germline, CDR1 is SGHAT, CDR2 FQDESV (reference sequence). This CDR3 spans 14 amino acids. With 1 base removed from V and 2 bases from J, the gap between germline ends came to 8 bases. CDR3 sequence reads: CASSLDPGNTEAFF. The CDR3, as DNA: TGTGCCAGCAGCTTAGATCCAGGAAACACTGAAGCTTTCTTT. The full variable domain, its missing parts supplied by reference TRBV11-1 and TRBJ1-1, is EAEVAQSPRYKITEKSQAVAFWCDPISGHATLYWYRQILGQGPELLVQFQDESVVDDSQLPKDRFSAERLKGVDSTLKIQPAELGDSAMYLCASSLDPGNTEAFFGQGTRLTVV.

This clone was seen only a few times. The chain is built from TRBV9 and TRBJ1-5; unclear D gene. The V end lost 3 bases, the J end lost 1 base, and 8 bases lay between the germline ends. The CDR3 contains 14 residues. Germline V gives CDR1 SGDLS, CDR2 YYNGEE. In DNA, the CDR3 is TGTGCCAGCAGCGGGACTGAGAGCAATCAGCCCCAGCATTTT. Translation gives CASSGTESNQPQHF.

Only a few counts were recorded for this clone. The genes are TRBV4-2 and TRBJ1-1; 7 bases are shared with TRBD1. From germline, CDR1 is LGHNA and CDR2 YNFKEQ. This CDR3 spans 14 amino acids. Trimming at V came to 0 bases and at J to 10 bases, leaving 8 bases not matched to a gene. The DNA of the CDR3 is TGTGCCAGCAGCCAAGATTTAGGGGGCCAAACAGCTTTCTTT. Its translation: CASSQDLGGQTAFF.

This clone was counted a few times. The chain joins TRBV7-2 to TRBJ2-3; the D call may be TRBD1 or TRBD2 (6 bases each). This CDR3 has 13 residues. Trimming stripped 6 bases from V and 8 bases from J, with 15 bases between. The germline gives CDR1 SGHTA, CDR2 FQGNSA. CDR3 amino acids: CASSQTGASTQYF. The CDR3 nucleotides are TGTGCCAGCAGTCAAACGGGGGCGAGTACGCAGTATTTT.

This clone has only a few counts. V gene TRBV30 combines with J gene TRBJ1-4; D not resolved. Looked up from germline, CDR1 is GTSNPN and CDR2 is SVGIG (reference sequence). With 2 bases removed from V and 5 bases from J, the gap between germline ends came to 3 bases. The CDR3 is 11 residues long. As DNA, the CDR3 is TGTGCCTGGAGTTCGAATGAAAAACTGTTTTTT. Amino acid sequence: CAWSSNEKLFF.

There are a few counts of this clone. The sample holds other DNA sequences that translate to the same CDR3. This chain joins TRBV30 and TRBJ1-2; D remains unclear. Between the trimmed V and J ends, which lost 3 bases and 4 bases, there was a span of 18 bases. The CDR3 loop spans 15 amino acids. Per germline, CDR1 GTSNPN and CDR2 SVGIG (reference sequence). The CDR3 loop reads CAWRPQPGLLYGYTF. DNA of the CDR3: TGTGCCTGGAGGCCTCAACCCGGGCTCCTCTATGGCTACACCTTC.